The 19 T cell receptor beta chains in this list originate from one sample, sequenced in a study of T cell responses to AZD1222 COVID-19 vaccine. Clones were sequenced by immunoSEQ multiplex PCR, and TCRdb holds only the in-frame ones, with some missing. Among 150,000 to 200,000 clones listed, 85% to 95% were seen once. Sequencing was performed on peripheral blood, taken on day 0 of AZD1222 vaccination. The receptors were sampled from an adult in good health.

The chain is built from TRBV9 and TRBJ2-7; D possibly corresponds to TRBD2 (5 bases). Trimming removed 4 bases at V and 5 bases at J, with 19 bases between. Germline V CDR1 and CDR2: SGDLS, YYNGEE. CDR3 size: 15 residues. The CDR3 coding sequence is TGTGCCAGCAGCCCGCCGGGATCACAGTCCCACGAGCAGTACTTC. Translating it yields CASSPPGSQSHEQYF.

The rearrangement joins TRBV7-2 to TRBJ2-5; 8 positions match TRBD1. The CDR3 spans 16 residues. CDR1 SGHTA and CDR2 FQGNSA come from the germline V gene. Losses at the gene ends were 5 bases for V and 4 bases for J; bases not matched to a gene: 12. CDR3 amino acids: CASSKYPVGQGETQYF. CDR3 in DNA: TGTGCCAGCAGCAAGTACCCCGTCGGACAGGGAGAGACCCAGTACTTC.

CDR3 region: CAMGGTGRTEAFF. The CDR3 DNA sequence: TGTGCCATGGGTGGGACAGGGCGGACTGAAGCTTTCTTT. The chain uses TRBV10-3 and TRBJ1-1; 9 nucleotides agree with TRBD1. Germline V CDR1 and CDR2: ENHRY, SYGVKD. The CDR3 loop spans 13 amino acids. V lost 9 bases to trimming and J lost 5 bases; unmatched junction nucleotides: 7.

The rearrangement joins TRBV19 to TRBJ1-4, with D unclear. CDR1 is LNHDA, CDR2 SQIVND, per germline (reference sequence). The CDR3 is 12 residues long. V lost 2 bases to trimming and J lost 8 bases, with 6 bases between them. The CDR3 region is CASSIIGEKLFF. DNA for the CDR3: TGTGCCAGTAGTATAATAGGGGAAAAACTGTTTTTT.

The chain couples TRBV19 to TRBJ2-7; TRBD1 agrees at 9 bases. The germline CDR1 and CDR2 sequences are LNHDA and SQIVND (reference sequence). The CDR3 loop spans 13 amino acids. The V and J ends lost 5 bases and 6 bases, in that order; junction bases with no gene match: 5. Here the CDR3 reads CASSAGQGIEQYF. CDR3 sequence (DNA): TGTGCCAGTAGTGCCGGACAGGGGATCGAGCAGTACTTC.

The chain joins TRBV2 to TRBJ1-5; D possibly corresponds to TRBD1 (5 bases). The germline V and J ends were trimmed by 6 bases and 2 bases, with 8 bases remaining between them. Germline loops: CDR1 SNHLY, CDR2 FYNNEI. The CDR3 loop spans 13 amino acids. The chain's CDR3 is CASRDMGNQPQHF. DNA of the CDR3: TGTGCCAGCAGGGACATGGGCAATCAGCCCCAGCATTTT.

The rearrangement uses TRBV27 and TRBJ1-4; D is uncertain. V lost 6 bases and J 11 bases, leaving 19 bases between the germline ends. CDR3 length: 14 residues. Germline V gives CDR1 MNHEY, CDR2 SMNVEV (reference sequence). The CDR3, as DNA: TGTGCCAGCAGCCCAGTTGTCGGGGTCTCCAAACTGTTTTTT. Its protein product is CASSPVVGVSKLFF.

The chain uses TRBV3-1 (or the pseudogene TRBV3-2) and TRBJ1-1; D remains ambiguous. The CDR3 runs 16 residues. Trimming left V 5 bases short and J 0 bases short, with 16 bases between. Germline CDR1 reads LGHDT; CDR2 reads YNNKEL (reference sequence). The chain's CDR3 is CASSSQSGPMNTEAFF. CDR3 coding DNA: TGTGCCAGCAGCTCGCAGAGCGGACCCATGAACACTGAAGCTTTCTTT.

This clone occurred once. The rearrangement joins TRBV28 to TRBJ2-7; 11 nucleotides agree with TRBD2. The V and J ends lost 6 bases and 1 base, in that order; junction bases with no gene match: 14. Germline V gene lookup returns CDR1 MDHEN and CDR2 SYDVKM. The CDR3 has 18 residues. The CDR3 loop reads CASRDGTSGKRMSYEQYF. The CDR3 nucleotides are TGTGCCAGCAGGGACGGGACTAGCGGAAAACGGATGTCCTACGAGCAGTACTTC.

This clone has just one count. The chain couples TRBV5-1 to TRBJ2-3; 9 bases are shared with TRBD2. Per germline, CDR1 SGHRS and CDR2 YFSETQ. The CDR3 runs 16 residues. The junction had 8 bases not matched to a gene; V was cut back by 1 base and J by 5 bases. The CDR3 nucleotides read TGCGCCAGCAGCTTGAGAGCGGGGGGTTCAGTAGATACGCAGTATTTT. Its protein is CASSLRAGGSVDTQYF.

The chain recombines TRBV5-1 with TRBJ1-2, with 12 bases identical to TRBD1. Germline V gives CDR1 SGHRS, CDR2 YFSETQ. Unmatched junction bases numbered 9, after V lost 3 bases and J lost 6 bases. The CDR3 has 16 residues. Here the CDR3 DNA reads TGCGCCAGCAGCTCGGGACAGGGGGCGCCAACGGATGGCTACACCTTC. This gives the protein CASSSGQGAPTDGYTF.

The V and J genes are TRBV7-2 and TRBJ1-2; D remains ambiguous. CDR3 length: 10 amino acids. CDR1 is SGHTA and CDR2 is FQGNSA in the germline V gene. Trimming removed 4 bases from V and 8 bases from J, with 5 bases in between. CDR3 protein: CASSSGGYTF. The CDR3 DNA follows: TGTGCCAGCAGCTCGGGAGGCTACACCTTC.

The rearrangement links TRBV10-3 to TRBJ1-2, with 8 bases lining up with TRBD1. The CDR3 is 14 residues long. CDR1 and CDR2 from the germline V gene are ENHRY and SYGVKD. Trimming removed 6 bases from V and 2 bases from J; junction bases left unmatched: 5. CDR3 in amino acids: CAIRGTGGNYGYTF. The DNA for the CDR3 is TGTGCCATCAGGGGGACAGGAGGGAACTATGGCTACACCTTC.

The gene calls are TRBV28 and TRBJ1-1; tentatively, D is TRBD1 (5 bases). CDR1 and CDR2 (germline): MDHEN, SYDVKM. This CDR3 spans 13 amino acids. The ends were cut back, 7 bases at V and 5 bases at J, with 14 bases in the middle. DNA for the CDR3: TGTGCCAGCATCGTCTCGCGGGGGACTGAAGCTTTCTTT. Translating gives CASIVSRGTEAFF.

The V and J genes are TRBV2 and TRBJ1-5, with D tentatively TRBD1 (6 bases). The CDR3 is made up of 15 amino acids. The germline CDR1 and CDR2 sequences are SNHLY and FYNNEI. The V gene lost 3 bases and the J gene lost 2 bases, with 11 bases spanning the gap. The CDR3 nucleotides read TGTGCCAGCAGTGATCGGGGGGCTGGCAATCAGCCCCAGCATTTT. Protein product: CASSDRGAGNQPQHF.

The chain recombines TRBV18 with TRBJ1-2; no definite D call. There are 15 residues in the CDR3. CDR1 is KGHSH, CDR2 LQKENI, per germline. V lost 3 bases and J 8 bases, leaving 19 bases between the germline ends. CDR3 residues: CASSPLANRIDGYTF. As DNA, the CDR3 is TGTGCCAGCTCACCCCTCGCGAACAGAATCGACGGCTACACCTTC.

The genes are TRBV18 and TRBJ1-1; D is undetermined. Trimming took 2 bases from V and 1 from J, leaving 8 bases between them. The CDR3 loop spans 14 amino acids. From germline, CDR1 is KGHSH and CDR2 LQKENI. CDR3 sequence: CASSPAAGNTEAFF. In DNA form, the CDR3 reads TGTGCCAGCTCACCAGCTGCGGGGAACACTGAAGCTTTCTTT.

The chain is built from TRBV2 and TRBJ1-5; D is unresolved. Germline V lookup: CDR1 SNHLY, CDR2 FYNNEI. This CDR3 has 14 amino acids. Trimming shortened V by 7 bases and J by 6 bases, and 16 bases separated the two germline ends. Here the CDR3 reads CASKDLFEGQPQHF. Written as DNA, the CDR3 is TGTGCCAGCAAGGATCTCTTTGAGGGTCAGCCCCAGCATTTT.

As regards this clone: The sample carries other DNA sequences with the same CDR3. V is TRBV5-1 and J is TRBJ1-1, with TRBD1 matching 9 bases. The J segment lost 0 bases and the V segment lost 4 bases, leaving 4 bases of the junction unmatched. The CDR3 sequence is 15 residues long. Germline CDR1 SGHRS, CDR2 YFSETQ. The CDR3 here is CASSRDRGMNTEAFF. DNA for the CDR3: TGCGCCAGCAGCAGAGACAGGGGGATGAACACTGAAGCTTTCTTT. The whole variable domain, remainder taken from reference TRBV5-1 and TRBJ1-1, is KAGVTQTPRYLIKTRGQQVTLSCSPISGHRSVSWYQQTPGQGLQFLFEYFSETQRNKGNFPGRFSGRQFSNSRSEMNVSTLELGDSALYLCASSRDRGMNTEAFFGQGTRLTVV.